The clone carrying this T cell receptor beta chain was seen more than once but under ten times. Its antigen is not identified. The sample belongs to a study of T cells after yellow fever vaccination. Study in general: Preparation used SMART-Seq v4 Ultra Low Input for the low-cell-number fractions.

From germline, CDR1 is SGHNT and CDR2 YYREEE (reference sequence). V shed 1 base and J 6 bases; nucleotides not matched to a gene: 3. The CDR3 totals 13 residues. Study outcomes and limitations: Booster sampling recovered most clones from primary vaccination (96% CD4, roughly 90% CD8).

MiXCR, run by TCRdb on the 5' RACE reads, gives a single entry per CDR3 protein. The sample holds 300,000 or so distinct CDR3 sequences, under 5% seen once. The sequences come from PBMCs, collected 5 days after the yellow fever booster vaccination. The V call is TRBV5-4, the J call TRBJ1-2; 7 bases line up with TRBD1. The clonotype was recovered from a man aged 18 to 30 who received the YFV17D yellow fever vaccine. The chain's CDR3 is CASSLPGQHGYTF. The CDR3 DNA is TGTGCCAGCAGCTTGCCGGGACAGCATGGCTACACCTTC.